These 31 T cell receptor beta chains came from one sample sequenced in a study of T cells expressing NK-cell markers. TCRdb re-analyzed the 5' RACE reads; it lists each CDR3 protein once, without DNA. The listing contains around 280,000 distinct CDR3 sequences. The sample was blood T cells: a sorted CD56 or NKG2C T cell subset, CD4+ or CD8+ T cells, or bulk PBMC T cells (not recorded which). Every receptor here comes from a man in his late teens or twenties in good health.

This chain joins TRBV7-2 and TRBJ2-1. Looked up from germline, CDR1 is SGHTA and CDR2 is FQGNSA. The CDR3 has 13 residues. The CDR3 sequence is CASSLERYNEQFF.

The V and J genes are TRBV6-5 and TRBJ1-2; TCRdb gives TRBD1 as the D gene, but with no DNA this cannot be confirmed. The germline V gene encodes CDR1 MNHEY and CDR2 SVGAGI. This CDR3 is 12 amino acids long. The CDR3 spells CASSGTTYGYTF.

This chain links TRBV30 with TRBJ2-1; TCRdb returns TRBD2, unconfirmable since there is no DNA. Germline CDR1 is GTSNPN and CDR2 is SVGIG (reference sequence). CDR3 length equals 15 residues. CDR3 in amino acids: CAWGRLAAPYNEQFF.

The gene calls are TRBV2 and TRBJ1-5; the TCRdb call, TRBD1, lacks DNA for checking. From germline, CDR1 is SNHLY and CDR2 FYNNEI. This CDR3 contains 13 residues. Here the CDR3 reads CASGQTGVQPQHF.

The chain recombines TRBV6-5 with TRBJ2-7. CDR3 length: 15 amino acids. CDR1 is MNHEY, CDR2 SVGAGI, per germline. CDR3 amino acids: CASSYLEGIAYEQYF.

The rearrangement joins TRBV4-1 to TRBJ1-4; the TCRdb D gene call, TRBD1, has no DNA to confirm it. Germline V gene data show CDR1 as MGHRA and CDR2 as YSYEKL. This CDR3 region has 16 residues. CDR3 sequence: CASSRLAQGLNEKLFF.

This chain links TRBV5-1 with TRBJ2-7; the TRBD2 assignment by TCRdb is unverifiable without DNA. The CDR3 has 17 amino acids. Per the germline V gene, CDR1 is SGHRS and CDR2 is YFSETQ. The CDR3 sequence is CASSRGTSALEVNEQYF.

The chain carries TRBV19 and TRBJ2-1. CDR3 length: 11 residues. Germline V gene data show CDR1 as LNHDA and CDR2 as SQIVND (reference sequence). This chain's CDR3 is CASRLQFEQFF.

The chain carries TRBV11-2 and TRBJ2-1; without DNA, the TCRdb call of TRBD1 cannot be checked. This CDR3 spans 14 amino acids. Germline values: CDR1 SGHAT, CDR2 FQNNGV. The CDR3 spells CASSEGQFYNEQFF. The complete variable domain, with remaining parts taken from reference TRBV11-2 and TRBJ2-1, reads EAGVAQSPRYKIIEKRQSVAFWCNPISGHATLYWYQQILGQGPKLLIQFQNNGVVDDSQLPKDRFSAERLKGVDSTLKIQPAKLEDSAVYLCASSEGQFYNEQFFGPGTRLTVL.

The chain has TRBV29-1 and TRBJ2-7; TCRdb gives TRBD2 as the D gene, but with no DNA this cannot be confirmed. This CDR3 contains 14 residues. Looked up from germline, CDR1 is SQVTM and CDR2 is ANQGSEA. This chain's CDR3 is CSVTHGRGYYEQYF.

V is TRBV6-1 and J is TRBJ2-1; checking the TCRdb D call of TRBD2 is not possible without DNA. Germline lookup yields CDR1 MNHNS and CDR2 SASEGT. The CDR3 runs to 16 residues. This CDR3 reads CASSEGEWGSYNEQFF.

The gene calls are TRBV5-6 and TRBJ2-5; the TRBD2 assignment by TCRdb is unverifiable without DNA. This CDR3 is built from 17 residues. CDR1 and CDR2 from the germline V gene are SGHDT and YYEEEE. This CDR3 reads CASSLARRDMRGKTQYF.

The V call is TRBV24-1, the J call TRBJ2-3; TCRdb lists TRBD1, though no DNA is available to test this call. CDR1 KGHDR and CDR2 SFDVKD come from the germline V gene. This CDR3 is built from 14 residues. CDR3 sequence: CATSDLGATDTQYF.

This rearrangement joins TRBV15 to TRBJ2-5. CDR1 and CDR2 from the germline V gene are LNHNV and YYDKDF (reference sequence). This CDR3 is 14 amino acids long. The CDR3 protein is CATSRGTVQETQYF.

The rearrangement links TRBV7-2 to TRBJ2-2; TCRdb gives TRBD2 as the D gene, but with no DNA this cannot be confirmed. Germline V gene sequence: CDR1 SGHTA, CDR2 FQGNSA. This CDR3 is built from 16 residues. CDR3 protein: CASSWRTSGSTGELFF.

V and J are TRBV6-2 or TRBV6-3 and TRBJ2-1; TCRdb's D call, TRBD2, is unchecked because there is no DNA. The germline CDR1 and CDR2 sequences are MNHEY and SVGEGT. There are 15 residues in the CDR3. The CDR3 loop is CASTRAGSSYNEQFF.

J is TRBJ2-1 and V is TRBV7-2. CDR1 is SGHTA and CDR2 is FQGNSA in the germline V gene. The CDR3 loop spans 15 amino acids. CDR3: CASSNVGRSYNEQFF.

CDR3 amino acids: CASSQDIGTLYGYTF. The rearrangement links TRBV14 to TRBJ1-2. Germline V gene lookup returns CDR1 SGHDN and CDR2 FVKESK. The CDR3 length is 15 residues.

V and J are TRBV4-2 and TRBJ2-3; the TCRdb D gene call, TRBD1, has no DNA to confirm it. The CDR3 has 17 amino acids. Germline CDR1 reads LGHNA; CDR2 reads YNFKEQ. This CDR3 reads CASSQGGGRGSTDTQYF.

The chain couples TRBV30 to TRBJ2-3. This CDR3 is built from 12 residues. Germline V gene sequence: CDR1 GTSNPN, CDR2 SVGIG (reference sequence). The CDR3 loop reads CAWSVSGIAQYF. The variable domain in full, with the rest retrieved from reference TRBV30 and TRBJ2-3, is SQTIHQWPATLVQPVGSPLSLECTVEGTSNPNLYWYRQAAGRGLQLLFYSVGIGQISSEVPQNLSASRPQDRQFILSSKKLLLSDSGFYLCAWSVSGIAQYFGPGTRLTVL.

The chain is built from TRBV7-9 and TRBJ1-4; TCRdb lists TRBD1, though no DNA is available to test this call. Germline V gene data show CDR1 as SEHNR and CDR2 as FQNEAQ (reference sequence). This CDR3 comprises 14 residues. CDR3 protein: CASSVLGGDKKLFF. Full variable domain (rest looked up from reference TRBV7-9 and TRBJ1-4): DTGVSQNPRHKITKRGQNVTFRCDPISEHNRLYWYRQTLGQGPEFLTYFQNEAQLEKSRLLSDRFSAERPKGSFSTLEIQRTEQGDSAMYLCASSVLGGDKKLFFGSGTQLSVL.

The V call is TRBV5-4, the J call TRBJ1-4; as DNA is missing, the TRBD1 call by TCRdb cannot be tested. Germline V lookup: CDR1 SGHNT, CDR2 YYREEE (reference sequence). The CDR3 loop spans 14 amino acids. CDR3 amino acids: CASSSRGRSEKLFF.

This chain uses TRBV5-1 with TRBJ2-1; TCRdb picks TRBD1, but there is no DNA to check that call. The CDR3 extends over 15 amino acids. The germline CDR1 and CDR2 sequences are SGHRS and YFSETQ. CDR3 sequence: CASSLAGYLGDEQFF.

The CDR3 sequence: CASSQDIGQGYNEQFF. V usage is TRBV4-2 and J usage is TRBJ2-1; TCRdb picks TRBD1, but there is no DNA to check that call. From germline, CDR1 is LGHNA and CDR2 YNFKEQ. This CDR3 is built from 16 residues.

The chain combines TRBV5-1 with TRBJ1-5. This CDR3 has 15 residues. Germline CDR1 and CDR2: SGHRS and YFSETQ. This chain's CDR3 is CASRLSLAWNQPQHF.

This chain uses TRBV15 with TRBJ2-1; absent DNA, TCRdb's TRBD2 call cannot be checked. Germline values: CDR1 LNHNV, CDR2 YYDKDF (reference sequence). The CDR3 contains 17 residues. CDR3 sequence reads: CATSREEKAGPHNEQFF.

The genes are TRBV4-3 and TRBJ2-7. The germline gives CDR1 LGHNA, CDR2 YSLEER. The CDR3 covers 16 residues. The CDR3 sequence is CASSQDWLLAGYEQYF.

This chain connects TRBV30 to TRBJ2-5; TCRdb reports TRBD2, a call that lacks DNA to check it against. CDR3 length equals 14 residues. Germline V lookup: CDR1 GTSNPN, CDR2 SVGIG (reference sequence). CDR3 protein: CAWSVQERGETQYF. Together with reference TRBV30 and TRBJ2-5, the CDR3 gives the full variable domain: SQTIHQWPATLVQPVGSPLSLECTVEGTSNPNLYWYRQAAGRGLQLLFYSVGIGQISSEVPQNLSASRPQDRQFILSSKKLLLSDSGFYLCAWSVQERGETQYFGPGTRLLVL.

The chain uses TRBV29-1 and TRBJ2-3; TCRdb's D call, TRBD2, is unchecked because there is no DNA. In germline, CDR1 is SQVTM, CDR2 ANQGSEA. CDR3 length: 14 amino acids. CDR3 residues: CSVRPLAAVDTQYF.

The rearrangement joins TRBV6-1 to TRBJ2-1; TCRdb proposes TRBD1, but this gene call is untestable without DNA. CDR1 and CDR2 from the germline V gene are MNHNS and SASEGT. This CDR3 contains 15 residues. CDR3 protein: CASRTGTGAYNEQFF.

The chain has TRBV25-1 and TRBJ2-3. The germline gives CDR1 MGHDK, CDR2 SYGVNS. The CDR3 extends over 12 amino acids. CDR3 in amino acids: CASSEFSDTQYF.